This TCR beta chain was captured in a study of cytomegalovirus exposure and HLA in healthy donors. Points from the study as a whole: Accurate prediction of HLA-A and HLA-B alleles (for most subjects) was reportedly achieved from TCR beta sequences. Later on, an analysis found that several of the most significant clusters appeared to be linked to common viral pathogens, which included parvovirus B19. TCR beta chain V- and J-gene trimming was linked, in a later analysis, to a missense variant in DCLRE1C. Association with HLA alleles at 0.05 false discovery rate was found for around 15,000 TCR beta sequences in a later analysis.

Notes on this clone: Its specificity is not known.

The PCR had 60 Vbeta and 13 Jbeta primers. TCRdb keeps only in-frame clones here, not all; method: immunoSEQ multiplex PCR. The listing records about 120,000 clones. CDR1 is MDHEN, CDR2 SYDVKM, per germline. There are 15 residues in the CDR3. Trimming shortened V by 3 bases and J by 4 bases, and 16 bases separated the two germline ends. This clonotype was obtained from a man aged 40-55 years in good health and CMV-seropositive. Material: PBMCs. The chain is built from TRBV28 and TRBJ2-7, with D unresolved. Written as DNA, the CDR3 is TGTGCCAGCAGTTTCCTCCTTGGCGGTTTGTACGAGCAGTACTTC. It codes for CASSFLLGGLYEQYF.